Listed below are T cell receptor beta chains from one sample, sequenced in a study of T cells after yellow fever vaccination. Via MiXCR, TCRdb re-called the 5' RACE reads, giving one row per CDR3 protein. Among about 240,000 distinct CDR3 sequences listed, 6.9% were seen once. The specimen was CD4+ T cells sorted from PBMCs, collected 15 days after the yellow fever booster vaccination. The receptors stem from a man aged 25-40 years who received the YFV17D yellow fever vaccine. Both conserved end residues are part of each CDR3. The order of the fields is V gene, clone size, D gene, J gene, CDR3 DNA, CDR3 protein. The D gene is left open where the match is weak. Some rows mark clone size as missing; the rest say once, few, many or name a class of expanded clone.

v_gene: TRBV3-1
abundance: .
d_gene: .
j_gene: TRBJ2-7
CDR3nt: TGTGCCAGCAGCCAAGATAGGGCCTTGGTCTTC
CDR3aa: CASSQDRALVF

v_gene: TRBV27
abundance: many
d_gene: TRBD1
j_gene: TRBJ2-7
CDR3nt: TGTGCCAGCGGAGCCCTCCTCGGACAGGGCGGGTACGAGCAGTACTTC
CDR3aa: CASGALLGQGGYEQYF

v_gene: TRBV20-1
abundance: .
d_gene: .
j_gene: TRBJ2-1
CDR3nt: TGCAGTGGATCCAACGGCGGGAATGACAATGAGCAGTTCTTC
CDR3aa: CSGSNGGNDNEQFF

v_gene: TRBV19
abundance: .
d_gene: .
j_gene: TRBJ2-2
CDR3nt: TGTGCCAGTAGCAACAGTGGGGGAGCCCTTACCGGGGAGCTGTTTTTT
CDR3aa: CASSNSGGALTGELFF

v_gene: TRBV15
abundance: few
d_gene: TRBD1
j_gene: TRBJ2-7
CDR3nt: TGTGCCACCAGCAGAGATCCCACAGGGGCCTACGAGCAGTACTTC
CDR3aa: CATSRDPTGAYEQYF

v_gene: TRBV7-8
abundance: many
d_gene: TRBD1
j_gene: TRBJ2-2
CDR3nt: TGTGCCAGCAGCTTAGTTGGGACAGGGAACACCGGGGAGCTGTTTTTT
CDR3aa: CASSLVGTGNTGELFF

v_gene: TRBV6-1
abundance: many
d_gene: .
j_gene: TRBJ1-1
CDR3nt: TGTGCCAGCAGTGACGGGAGGTCCACTGAAGCTTTCTTT
CDR3aa: CASSDGRSTEAFF

v_gene: TRBV9
abundance: many
d_gene: .
j_gene: TRBJ1-6
CDR3nt: TGTGCCAGCAGCGTAGCGGCAGGGGATAATTCACCCCTCCACTTT
CDR3aa: CASSVAAGDNSPLHF

v_gene: TRBV14
abundance: many
d_gene: .
j_gene: TRBJ2-7
CDR3nt: TGTGCCAGCAGCCCCGACAGGAACTCCTACGAGCAGTACTTC
CDR3aa: CASSPDRNSYEQYF

v_gene: TRBV7-8
abundance: .
d_gene: TRBD2
j_gene: TRBJ2-5
CDR3nt: TGTGCCAGCAGGCGGACTAGCGGGACTGAGACCCAGTACTTC
CDR3aa: CASRRTSGTETQYF

v_gene: TRBV6-2/TRBV6-3
abundance: .
d_gene: TRBD2
j_gene: TRBJ2-4
CDR3nt: TGTGCCAGCCAACTTAGCGGGACATACATTCAGTACTTC
CDR3aa: CASQLSGTYIQYF

v_gene: TRBV20-1
abundance: few
d_gene: .
j_gene: TRBJ2-5
CDR3nt: TGCAGTGCGTTCGAGACAGGCTGGTACCAAGAGACCCAGTACTTC
CDR3aa: CSAFETGWYQETQYF

v_gene: TRBV2
abundance: many
d_gene: TRBD2
j_gene: TRBJ2-5
CDR3nt: TGTGCCAGCAGCCCAATAGCGGGAGGAGAGACCCAGTACTTC
CDR3aa: CASSPIAGGETQYF

v_gene: TRBV7-2
abundance: many
d_gene: TRBD2
j_gene: TRBJ2-7
CDR3nt: TGTGCCAGCAGCTTGGCGGGAGTTCACGAGCAGTACTTC
CDR3aa: CASSLAGVHEQYF

v_gene: TRBV5-6
abundance: few
d_gene: .
j_gene: TRBJ2-1
CDR3nt: TGTGCCAGCAGCTTGGGTTTTGCGCAGTTCTTC
CDR3aa: CASSLGFAQFF

v_gene: TRBV7-2
abundance: few
d_gene: .
j_gene: TRBJ2-2
CDR3nt: TGTGCCAGCAGGCCTCTCGGGGGGAACACCGGGGAGCTGTTTTTT
CDR3aa: CASRPLGGNTGELFF

v_gene: TRBV30
abundance: few
d_gene: .
j_gene: TRBJ1-6
CDR3nt: TGTGCCTGGACACCCCCGGGATCCTATAATTCACCCCTCCACTTT
CDR3aa: CAWTPPGSYNSPLHF

v_gene: TRBV7-8
abundance: few
d_gene: TRBD2
j_gene: TRBJ2-7
CDR3nt: TGTGCCAGCAGCGGGACTAGCGGGAGCCACGAGCAGTACTTC
CDR3aa: CASSGTSGSHEQYF

v_gene: TRBV15
abundance: few
d_gene: TRBD1
j_gene: TRBJ2-5
CDR3nt: TGTGCCACCAGCAGAGCCCAGGGGGACGAGACCCAGTACTTC
CDR3aa: CATSRAQGDETQYF

v_gene: TRBV7-2
abundance: .
d_gene: .
j_gene: TRBJ1-1
CDR3nt: TGTGCCAGCAGCTCTGAGGGTGTTCCGATGAACACTGAAGCTTTCTTT
CDR3aa: CASSSEGVPMNTEAFF